What follows is one T cell receptor (beta chain) and its context. Its antigen is still unknown. Base-call qualities are not available, and no considerably larger clone is one nucleotide away. This sample is part of a study of shared clonotypes between healthy human individuals (TCRdb year 2020). Turning to the overall study: The cohort included a few men and a couple of women between 18 and 49 years of age. Libraries were prepared and TCR repertoires were sequenced by different laboratories using diverse techniques, in order to increase sequencing depth and limit assay-specific biases. For each donor, CD4 naive and CD4 memory were each given three plates, CD8 naive was given two plates, and CD8 memory was given one plate. To estimate repertoire size and how much clonotypes are shared between individuals, the study performed deep sequencing of blood TCR repertoires from about 5 healthy adults. Between about 0.85 and 9.5 billion PBMCs per donor were obtained by leukapheresis. Beyond this particular receptor, the publication reports: Clonotypes shared by all four sorted-subset donors showed higher generation probabilities than non-shared clonotypes. Based on pairwise subsampling, the degree of clonotype sharing among donors was expected to be affected by sequencing depth. Incomplete sequencing was indicated by rarefaction of sorted-subset datasets, despite the large sequencing depth. About 5% of naive CD4, more than 3% of naive CD8, approximately 2.2% of memory CD4, and 0.4% of memory CD8 clonotypes were shared across a few donors. Sampling was restricted to blood, and TCR repertoires in tissues likely differ from the TCR repertoires found in blood. Naive subsets generally had larger estimated clonotype richness than memory subsets. Because the study included a small number of donors, the genetic and exposure-history diversity represented was limited.

For the CD8 naive samples, CD45RO-negative cells were positively selected for CCR7, yielding a CD45RA+CCR7+ population from which TemRA cells were excluded. Donors were healthy HIV-negative adults with no recently reported acute infections or vaccinations. All donors were Caucasian adults living in Nashville, Tennessee, USA. Blood was collected by leukapheresis, and PBMCs were isolated by Ficoll-Histopaque density gradient centrifugation and then cryopreserved in liquid nitrogen vapor phase. Analytical flow cytometry was used to check the purity and quantity of every magnetically sorted T cell population. From each sorted fraction, genomic DNA was isolated and quantified by UV absorbance on a Nanodrop 2000c. Via the germline V gene, CDR1 is SGHTA and CDR2 FQGTGA. The cysteine opens and the phenylalanine closes a CDR3 of 14 amino acids. This entry keeps only the CDR3 DNA: 42 bases, framed from base 1. At the junction V is shortened by 5 bases and J by 11 bases, with 19 bases in between.

Using the deep immunoSEQ assay, multiplex PCR amplified TCR CDR3 regions from genomic DNA. For each cell subset, the extracted genomic DNA was distributed evenly across all wells of several immunoSEQ 96-well plates, and each plate served as one replicate. For sorted subsets, roughly 200 ng genomic DNA, equal to 25,000 to 35,000 T cell genomes, was loaded into each replicate PCR. The purified libraries were quantified using a Qubit 3.0 fluorometer, sized with a Bioanalyzer 2100, and then quantified again using the KAPA Library Quantification kit. Every immunoSEQ 96-well plate was sequenced on a dedicated single-read 150-cycle Illumina NextSeq 550 flow cell. In the paper's pipeline: Because the immunoSEQ output included only junctional sequences and no quality scores, the filtering could not be the same as the filtering used for full-length reads. Sequences were annotated with PyIR, a Python wrapper for IgBLAST v1.9, and V/J genes and CDR3 were assigned using IMGT germline references. Any read was removed if the V/J assignment was weak (E-value above 1e-6), the CDR3 was missing, or the read contained stop codons, out-of-frame junctions, or ambiguous translated residues. V3J clonotypes were defined by identical inferred V gene, J gene, and CDR3 amino acid sequence. The percentage overlap between two repertoires was calculated by dividing the number of shared unique clonotypes by the size of the smaller repertoire. RTK rarefaction, the Chao1 estimator, and Recon v2.1 estimates of unobserved clonotypes were used to assess repertoire richness. For all TCRbeta clonotypes obtained by the gDNA method from four donors, generation probabilities were computed with OLGA. In TCRdb, the immuneACCESS table is reduced to in-frame sequences with V and J assigned. These tables do not hold every clone; where another copy was compared, an unresolved V gene accounts for under half, and the others remain unexplained. V, J and clone size derive from that table, while D and trimming were established from the DNA sequence. The sample contains over 2,000,000 clones, 80% to 95% of them found a single time. The leading ten clones occupy less than 2% of the sample.

The sequence joins TRBV7-3 to TRBJ2-1; matching of 6 bases hints at TRBD2 as the D gene. This receptor was obtained from a man aged 18-30 years in good health. Some clones in this sample may be carry-over from other donors' samples. Specimen: naive CD8+ T cells from PBMCs. The cell subset or site label, read with the paper, signifies: CD45RA+CCR7+. The CDR3 has the sequence CASSTRDSAEKQFF. The nucleotide sequence is TGTGCCAGCAGCACCCGGGACTCCGCGGAGAAGCAGTTCTTC. Where the CDR3 stops, the reference TRBV7-3 and TRBJ2-1 genes take over; the full variable domain is GAGVSQTPSNKVTEKGKYVELRCDPISGHTALYWYRQSLGQGPEFLIYFQGTGAADDSGLPNDRFFAVRPEGSVSTLKIQRTERGDSAVYLCASSTRDSAEKQFFGPGTRLTVL.